The sequence of this T cell receptor (beta chain) was determined in a study of radiotherapy plus CTLA-4 blockade in lung cancer (dated by TCRdb to the late 2010s). Study-level background: Objective responses were observed in roughly a sixth of enrolled patients, and disease control was achieved in 30% to 40%.

The study tested focal radiation therapy combined with CTLA-4 blockade (ipilimumab) in patients with chemo-refractory metastatic non-small-cell lung cancer. CDR1 and CDR2, per the germline V gene, are SQVTM and ANQGSEA. The CDR3 covers 14 residues, taking in both the cysteine and the phenylalanine. The sequence is cut down to CDR3 DNA, 42 bases in frame from base 1. V is reduced by 3 bases and J by 2 bases, leaving a spacing of 11 bases between them. The protocol used for the library was the immunoSEQ multiplex PCR assay. In its TCRdb copy, this immuneACCESS table keeps in-frame sequences only and misses some clones. Where compared with another copy, unresolved V genes explain less than half of these, and the others have no known cause. The sample table contains 35,000 to 45,000 clones; only one count was recorded for 77% of them. Together, the top ten hold roughly 2.6% of the sample. On this clone: Its antigen remains unidentified. Per-base qualities were not stored, and no clone one base away is much larger.

Summary of the overall study and its limitations: The strongest predictors of response, as reported, were early dynamic changes in blood T cell clones along with a rise in serum interferon-beta after radiation. TCR clones derived from tumors expanded in peripheral blood after treatment with radiotherapy and ipilimumab.

Rearrangement joined TRBV29-1 to TRBJ1-5, with a weak D call of TRBD1 (5 bases match). Sequenced here: peripheral blood, sampled from a patient treated with radiotherapy plus ipilimumab. The clonotype was recovered from a human donor with non-small cell lung cancer whose response to radiotherapy plus ipilimumab could not be evaluated. The CDR3 corresponds to CSVDGGGGNQPQHF. The bases are TGCAGCGTTGATGGGGGAGGCGGCAATCAGCCCCAGCATTTT. The CDR3, completed at both ends by the reference TRBV29-1 and TRBJ1-5 genes, gives the full variable domain SAVISQKPSRDICQRGTSLTIQCQVDSQVTMMFWYRQQPGQSLTLIATANQGSEATYESGFVIDKFPISRPNLTFSTLTVSNMSPEDSSIYLCSVDGGGGNQPQHFGDGTRLSIL.